This note documents a single T cell receptor (beta chain) sequence. Its antigen is undetermined. TCRdb reprocessed the 5' RACE reads with MiXCR, giving one entry per CDR3 protein. The repertoire holds 85,000 to 100,000 distinct CDR3 sequences, with 11% as singletons. The sample comes from a study of early T cells in non-severe SARS-CoV-2 infection. Study findings and constraints: Missing private and CD4 specificities, VDJdb matching favored anti-spike CD8 responses.

Per the germline V gene, CDR1 is DFQATT and CDR2 is SNEGSKA (reference sequence). This CDR3 region has 16 residues. The ends lost 0 bases at V and 1 base at J; junction bases unmatched: 3. The sequence was obtained from an adult who was a healthcare worker with PCR-confirmed SARS-CoV-2 infection or an uninfected control (not recorded which). V and J are TRBV20-1 and TRBJ2-2, with 9 nucleotides matching TRBD1. The source material was whole blood, sampled at baseline. Here the CDR3 reads CSARDYRGRNTGELFF. The CDR3 region has the DNA TGCAGTGCTAGAGATTACAGGGGGCGGAACACCGGGGAGCTGTTTTTT.